This T cell receptor (beta chain) is drawn from a study of T cell responses to AZD1222 COVID-19 vaccine. General study points: Donors were chiefly white British, with a greater number of females, and clonal diversity was perhaps underestimated.

Profiled with immunoSEQ multiplex PCR; TCRdb holds only in-frame clones, not every one. The data contain over 100,000 clones, 86% of them seen just once; the ten biggest clones take up about 22%. Details on this clone: As yet, its antigen is unknown.

Per the germline V gene, CDR1 is MGHRA and CDR2 is YSYEKL. V was pared by 0 bases and J by 4 bases, with 13 bases between. CDR3 length equals 16 residues. This sequence originates from an adult in good health. The chain employs TRBV4-1 and TRBJ1-5, with D perhaps TRBD1 (5 bases). The input for sequencing was peripheral blood, taken on day 0 of AZD1222 vaccination. Written as DNA, the CDR3 is TGCGCCAGCAGCCAAGACAGGACAATCCCTAATCAGCCCCAGCATTTT. Encoded protein: CASSQDRTIPNQPQHF.